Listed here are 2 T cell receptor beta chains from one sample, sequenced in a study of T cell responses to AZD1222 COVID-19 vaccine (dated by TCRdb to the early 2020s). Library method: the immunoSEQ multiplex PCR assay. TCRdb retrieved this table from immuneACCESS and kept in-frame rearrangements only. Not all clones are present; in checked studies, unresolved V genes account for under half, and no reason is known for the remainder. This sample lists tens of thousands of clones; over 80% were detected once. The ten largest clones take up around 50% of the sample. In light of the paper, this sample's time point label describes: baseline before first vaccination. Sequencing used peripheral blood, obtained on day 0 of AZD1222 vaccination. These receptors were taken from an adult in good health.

CDR3 in amino acids: CASSGRLAGVSDEQFF. CDR3 sequence (DNA): TGTGCCAGCAGTGGTCGGCTAGCGGGAGTTAGTGATGAGCAGTTCTTC. This chain uses TRBV28 with TRBJ2-1; 10 nucleotides agree with TRBD2. From germline, CDR1 is MDHEN and CDR2 SYDVKM. V was clipped by 5 bases and J by 8 bases; unmatched bases: 12. The CDR3 has 16 amino acids.

The CDR3 is CASSPNPGQPYGYTF. CDR3 nucleotides: TGTGCCAGCAGCCCGAACCCGGGGCAACCTTATGGCTACACCTTC. The chain has TRBV5-5 and TRBJ1-2, with a weak D call TRBD1 (5 bases). Trimming removed 4 bases from V and 5 bases from J, with 18 bases in between. Germline V gives CDR1 SGHKS, CDR2 YYEKEE (reference sequence). The CDR3 totals 15 residues. The variable domain in full, completed from reference TRBV5-5 and TRBJ1-2, reads DAGVTQSPTHLIKTRGQQVTLRCSPISGHKSVSWYQQVLGQGPQFIFQYYEKEERGRGNFPDRFSARQFPNYSSELNVNALLLGDSALYLCASSPNPGQPYGYTFGSGTRLTVV.